This T cell receptor (beta chain) was obtained from a study of early T cells in non-severe SARS-CoV-2 infection. The wider study: The study sequenced bulk RNA from unsorted whole blood, with chains unpaired. Findings and limits, study-wide: Matches to VDJdb favored anti-spike CD8 responses and missed private and CD4 specificities.

This clonotype was picked up many times. The antigen is undetermined. The CDR3 totals 11 residues. Germline V gene data show CDR1 as DFQATT and CDR2 as SNEGSKA (reference sequence). Trimming stripped 3 bases from V and 4 bases from J, with 4 bases between. TCRdb re-called the 5' RACE reads through MiXCR, storing one row per CDR3 protein. The profile shows tens of thousands of distinct CDR3 sequences, over 10% of them singletons. Specimen: whole blood. The sequence came from an adult who was a healthcare worker with PCR-confirmed SARS-CoV-2 infection or an uninfected control (not recorded which). V and J are TRBV20-1 and TRBJ2-1, with D unclear. CDR3 sequence reads: CSASGYNEQFF. The CDR3 DNA reads as TGCAGTGCTAGTGGGTACAATGAGCAGTTCTTC.